This is a list of T cell receptor beta chains from one sample in a study of shared clonotypes between healthy human individuals. Repertoires were generated with immunoSEQ multiplex PCR, while TCRdb's copy carries only in-frame clones and drops some. This repertoire shows around 550,000 clones, 90% to 96% found once; its top ten account for 0.05% to 0.07%. Material: naive CD4+ T cells sorted from blood. These receptor sequences come from a woman aged 25 to 39 in good health. Each CDR3 is given with its conserved first and last residue. Fields, in order: V gene, J gene, CDR3 protein.

V: TRBV7-6
J: TRBJ1-4
CDR3: CASSLNGGEKLFF

V: TRBV28
J: TRBJ1-3
CDR3: CASSLYGTSGNTIYF

V: TRBV11-2
J: NA
CDR3: CASFTPQGNYEQYF

V: TRBV15
J: TRBJ2-7
CDR3: CATSRGGSSYEQYF

V: TRBV25-1
J: TRBJ1-1
CDR3: CASSDLDRDTEAFF

V: TRBV5-5
J: TRBJ2-7
CDR3: CASSWAGLAYEQYF

V: TRBV9
J: TRBJ2-3
CDR3: CASSVRGTGVLEDTQYF

V: TRBV7-9
J: TRBJ2-7
CDR3: CASSLTGEQYF

V: TRBV11-2
J: TRBJ2-7
CDR3: CASSLAGGHTYEQYF

V: TRBV28
J: TRBJ1-2
CDR3: CASSLYTGTQNYGYTF

V: TRBV27
J: TRBJ2-5
CDR3: CASSPLDRGTGEQYF

V: TRBV18
J: TRBJ2-1
CDR3: CASSPSNPRQGRYEQFF

V: TRBV13
J: NA
CDR3: CASSSYTSGRASLGEQYF

V: TRBV2
J: TRBJ2-3
CDR3: CASSYWTRKLYGGTDTQYF

V: TRBV28
J: TRBJ2-7
CDR3: CASSFTRRVHEQYF

V: TRBV4-1
J: TRBJ2-5
CDR3: CASSHSGTSGTLYGETQYF

V: TRBV7-3
J: TRBJ1-1
CDR3: CASSRTGNTEAFF

V: TRBV28
J: TRBJ2-7
CDR3: CASRRPGGGIPYEQYF

V: TRBV28
J: TRBJ2-7
CDR3: CASTKGAYEQYF